This T cell receptor beta chain was sequenced in a study of T-cell reconstitution after alpha-beta-depleted transplantation in children. Study-level points and caveats: As was reported, about two months after transplant, alpha-beta T cells came from several hundred expanded graft clones. Certain patients had high TCRbeta diversity at day 60, and it came from recipient T cells and thymic progenitors that survived. Most T-cell counts and diversity one year after the transplant came from T cells that were newly produced.

The CDR3 is 15 amino acids. The germline V gene encodes CDR1 SQVTM and CDR2 ANQGSEA. After removal of 7 bases from V and 0 bases from J, the junction contained 8 bases not matched to a gene. Unique molecular identifiers were used to barcode this TCRbeta library. TCRdb re-derived calls from the PCR reads in MiXCR, one entry per CDR3 protein. This table has some 840,000 distinct CDR3 sequences, 15% to 20% appearing once. A remark on this clonotype: Its antigen is not known.

This TCR derives from a male patient aged 10-17 years who had a stem cell transplant for acute lymphoblastic leukemia, so the T cells may come from the graft donor. The sample was PBMCs, mostly from graft donor cells, taken 360 days after TCRalphabeta/CD19-depleted stem cell transplant. The gene calls are TRBV29-1 and TRBJ2-1; 8 bases align to TRBD2. The CDR3 DNA follows: TGCAGCGCGGGGGGGCACGAGAGCTCCTACAATGAGCAGTTCTTC. Encoded protein: CSAGGHESSYNEQFF.